The T cell receptor beta chain under discussion was sequenced for a study of vaccination and CD4 T cells after COVID-19. Study-wide background: Comprising six males and four females, the convalescent participants counted two Hispanic individuals among them. Controls had a CEFX pool, an HIV-1 Nef pool, or no peptide added.

The study, taken as a whole, reports: Detection of a median around 86% of reactive clones in convalescent patients was confined to the period after vaccination.

Treatment defined: 10-day PBMC culture with coronavirus spike peptide pools or control peptides (ViraFEST assay). Investigators obtained the unexposed donor's CD4+ T cells before the COVID-19 pandemic (2011-2018). Whenever cell numbers allowed, CD4+ T cells from unexposed donors were probed with SARS-CoV-2 S/N and four cold-coronavirus spikes. Germline V gene data show CDR1 as MRHNA and CDR2 as SNTAGT. V dropped 0 bases and J dropped 1 base, with 14 bases sitting between them. CDR3 length equals 17 residues. The assay that was used to sequence DNA from cultured CD4+ T cells was the Oncomine TCR Beta short-read assay. TCRdb reanalysed the PCR reads using MiXCR and keeps one entry per CDR3 protein. The sample includes roughly 7,200 distinct CDR3 sequences, around 31% of them seen just once. Only a few counts were recorded for this clonotype. What it binds is unknown.

The clonotype was recovered from a human donor in good health. Sequencing used CD4+ T cells from blood, cultured in vitro. This chain joins TRBV6-4 and TRBJ2-3; weak D call: TRBD2 (7 bases). Written as DNA, the CDR3 is TGTGCCAGCAGTGACTCCCCGGGGGGCCGGGGCACAGATACGCAGTATTTT. It is translated as CASSDSPGGRGTDTQYF.